These 18 T cell receptor beta chains were all obtained from the same sample, sequenced in a study of blood T cell repertoires in COVID-19. TCRdb keeps only in-frame clones here, not all; method: immunoSEQ multiplex PCR. The data show over 130,000 clones, roughly 87% seen once. Input material: peripheral blood. These receptors came from a woman aged 60 to 75 with active or convalescent COVID-19.

This chain uses TRBV4-3 with TRBJ1-1; TRBD1 might be the D (5 bases). The germline V gene encodes CDR1 LGHNA and CDR2 YSLEER. V lost 0 bases and J lost 0, with 11 bases in between. The CDR3 extends over 16 amino acids. The chain's CDR3 is CASSQDLRVMNTEAFF. The CDR3 DNA sequence: TGCGCCAGCAGCCAAGATCTCAGGGTGATGAACACTGAAGCTTTCTTT.

This clone has more than one count but fewer than ten. The CDR3 reads CASSSPGTVQHF. CDR3 nucleotides: TGTGCCAGCAGTTCCCCCGGGACAGTGCAGCATTTT. The chain couples TRBV6-2 or TRBV6-3 to TRBJ1-5; TRBD1 matches at 7 bases. The CDR3 length is 12 residues. V lost 4 bases, J lost 13 bases, and 7 bases stayed unmatched. Germline-derived CDR1 and CDR2 are MNHEY and SVGEGT.

The V call is TRBV6-5, the J call TRBJ1-1, with D perhaps matching TRBD1 (5 bases). The germline gives CDR1 MNHEY, CDR2 SVGAGI. The CDR3 is 16 amino acids. V lost 1 base to trimming and J lost 5 bases, with 17 bases between them. The CDR3 reads CASSYLPGQGGTEAFF. The CDR3 DNA reads TGTGCCAGCAGTTACTTGCCCGGGCAGGGTGGTACTGAAGCTTTCTTT.

This sequence joins TRBV4-3 and TRBJ2-7, with unresolved D. This CDR3 contains 15 residues. Germline-derived CDR1 and CDR2 are LGHNA and YSLEER. V shed 0 bases and J shed 3 bases, with 12 bases lying between them. CDR3 in DNA: TGCGCCAGCAGCCAAGATCACGGCAGACTCTACGAGCAGTACTTC. Its protein is CASSQDHGRLYEQYF.

This clone was recorded only once. The chain recombines TRBV19 with TRBJ1-2; TRBD1 agrees at 9 bases. The J segment lost 6 bases and the V segment lost 3 bases, leaving 8 bases of the junction unmatched. The germline gives CDR1 LNHDA, CDR2 SQIVND (reference sequence). The CDR3 is made up of 15 amino acids. The CDR3 loop is CASSISGQGGDGYTF. CDR3 coding DNA: TGTGCCAGTAGTATCTCGGGACAGGGAGGGGATGGCTACACCTTC.

The rearrangement joins TRBV11-1 to TRBJ2-7; 8 bases line up with TRBD1. V gave up 3 bases and J gave up 2 bases; unmatched junction bases: 3. Germline lookup yields CDR1 SGHAT and CDR2 FQDESV (reference sequence). This CDR3 has 14 residues. The CDR3 DNA follows: TGTGCCAGCAGCTTCGACAGGGGACCCTACGAGCAGTACTTC. Its translation: CASSFDRGPYEQYF.

The chain combines TRBV29-1 with TRBJ1-1, with a weak D call TRBD1 (6 bases). CDR3 length equals 14 residues. CDR1 is SQVTM and CDR2 is ANQGSEA in the germline V gene. V was cut by 0 bases and J by 2 bases, with 10 bases left in between. For the CDR3, the DNA is TGCAGCGTTGAAGATGGACAGCTAAACACTGAAGCTTTCTTT. This codes for CSVEDGQLNTEAFF.

The chain has TRBV9 and TRBJ2-3; weak D call: TRBD1 (6 bases). The ends were cut back, 0 bases at V and 1 base at J, with 9 bases in the middle. CDR1 and CDR2 from the germline V gene are SGDLS and YYNGEE. The CDR3 runs 15 residues. CDR3 bases: TGTGCCAGCAGCGTAGACCACAGGGGCACAGATACGCAGTATTTT. It codes for CASSVDHRGTDTQYF.

This clone was observed a handful of times. CDR3 sequence: CASTLDVSGIDGYTF. CDR3 DNA sequence: TGTGCCAGCACTCTGGACGTGTCGGGAATCGATGGCTACACCTTC. The V call is TRBV6-5, the J call TRBJ1-2; D is ambiguous. The CDR3 covers 15 residues. The germline gives CDR1 MNHEY, CDR2 SVGAGI. The V end was cut by 7 bases, the J end by 6 bases, with 21 bases between.

The chain links TRBV18 to TRBJ1-6; no definite D call. V lost 6 bases and J 6 bases, leaving 9 bases between the germline ends. Germline V gives CDR1 KGHSH, CDR2 LQKENI. CDR3 size: 13 residues. The chain's CDR3 is CASSPTANSPLHF. The CDR3 region has the DNA TGTGCCAGCTCCCCTACAGCTAATTCACCCCTCCACTTT. The entire variable domain, with the rest obtained from reference TRBV18 and TRBJ1-6, is as follows: NAGVMQNPRHLVRRRGQEARLRCSPMKGHSHVYWYRQLPEEGLKFMVYLQKENIIDESGMPKERFSAEFPKEGPSILRIQQVVRGDSAAYFCASSPTANSPLHFGNGTRLTVT.

V gene TRBV7-2 combines with J gene TRBJ2-1, with TRBD1 matching 11 bases. The CDR3 length is 16 residues. Per germline, CDR1 SGHTA and CDR2 FQGNSA. After removal of 3 bases from V and 8 bases from J, the junction contained 9 bases not matched to a gene. The CDR3 coding sequence is TGTGCCAGCAGCTTGGACGGGACAGGGGGTGTCGATGAGCAGTTCTTC. Its translation is CASSLDGTGGVDEQFF.

This clone was seen more than once but under ten times. The chain employs TRBV5-1 and TRBJ2-2; 7 bases agree with TRBD1. V shed 2 bases and J 4 bases; nucleotides not matched to a gene: 2. The CDR3 has 14 amino acids. Looked up from germline, CDR1 is SGHRS and CDR2 is YFSETQ. The chain's CDR3 is CASSLQGTTGELFF. As DNA, the CDR3 is TGCGCCAGCAGCTTACAGGGGACCACCGGGGAGCTGTTTTTT. Full variable domain (missing parts from reference TRBV5-1 and TRBJ2-2): KAGVTQTPRYLIKTRGQQVTLSCSPISGHRSVSWYQQTPGQGLQFLFEYFSETQRNKGNFPGRFSGRQFSNSRSEMNVSTLELGDSALYLCASSLQGTTGELFFGEGSRLTVL.

This chain uses TRBV9 with TRBJ1-4; 8 positions agree with TRBD1. Germline trimming cut 2 bases from V and 5 bases from J; bases unmatched to any gene: 5. This CDR3 is 15 amino acids long. Germline CDR1 SGDLS, CDR2 YYNGEE. The CDR3 reads CASSVVTGGNEKLFF. CDR3 nucleotides: TGTGCCAGCAGCGTTGTTACAGGGGGGAATGAAAAACTGTTTTTT.

This sequence joins TRBV19 and TRBJ1-2; D uncertain. This CDR3 region has 13 residues. V shed 9 bases and J shed 0 bases, with 11 bases lying between them. Germline V gene lookup returns CDR1 LNHDA and CDR2 SQIVND (reference sequence). For the CDR3, the DNA is TGTGCCAGCCAAGCAGACACTAACTATGGCTACACCTTC. Translating it yields CASQADTNYGYTF.

The count of this clone is one. The chain combines TRBV4-1 with TRBJ2-1; D uncertain. Germline V gives CDR1 MGHRA, CDR2 YSYEKL. V lost 6 bases, J lost 4 bases, and 7 bases lay in between. CDR3 length equals 12 residues. CDR3 nucleotides: TGCGCCAGCAGTCTATTATACAATGAGCAGTTCTTC. This translates into CASSLLYNEQFF.

The V and J genes are TRBV6-2 or TRBV6-3 and TRBJ1-1; D is undetermined. V lost 2 bases and J lost 5, with 15 bases in between. The CDR3 spans 15 residues. CDR1 is MNHEY and CDR2 is SVGEGT in the germline V gene. The CDR3 DNA reads TGTGCCAGCAGTTACGGCGACGGGTTGGAAACTGAAGCTTTCTTT. This sequence encodes CASSYGDGLETEAFF.

This chain uses TRBV19 with TRBJ1-6, with 9 bases matching TRBD1. J lost 5 bases, V lost 4 bases, and 9 bases had no gene match. The germline CDR1 and CDR2 sequences are LNHDA and SQIVND (reference sequence). The CDR3 spans 17 residues. This CDR3 is CASSTHRGRRNNSPLHF. In DNA form, the CDR3 reads TGTGCCAGTAGTACCCACAGGGGGCGAAGGAATAATTCACCCCTCCACTTT.

In regard to this clone: Other DNA sequences within the sample encode an identical CDR3. The V gene is TRBV19, the J gene TRBJ1-5, with D possibly matching TRBD1 (5 bases). The CDR3 totals 14 residues. V gave up 0 bases and J gave up 2 bases, with 5 bases separating them. Germline lookup yields CDR1 LNHDA and CDR2 SQIVND (reference sequence). CDR3 residues: CASSIDRGNQPQHF. The CDR3, as DNA: TGTGCCAGTAGTATAGACAGGGGCAATCAGCCCCAGCATTTT.